The 30 T cell receptor beta chains below all came from one sample that was sequenced in a study of blood T cell repertoires in COVID-19 (TCRdb year 2020). The library was produced with the immunoSEQ multiplex PCR assay. In its TCRdb copy, this immuneACCESS table keeps in-frame sequences only and misses some clones. Where compared with another copy, unresolved V genes explain less than half of these, and the others have no known cause. Across this sample there are tens of thousands of clones, with around 93% seen only once. Together, the top ten hold about a tenth of the sample. What was sequenced was peripheral blood. These receptor sequences come from a human donor with active COVID-19. The donor label of this sample is uncertain.

The chain carries TRBV7-6 and TRBJ2-7; maybe TRBD2 (6 bases). V was shortened by 4 bases and J by 2 bases, with 15 bases between the two germline ends. CDR1 is SGHVS and CDR2 is FNYEAQ in the germline V gene. The CDR3 is 15 amino acids. The CDR3 sequence: CASSSNRGTPYEQYF. In DNA form, the CDR3 reads TGTGCCAGCAGCTCAAACCGGGGGACCCCCTACGAGCAGTACTTC.

This rearrangement joins TRBV7-9 to TRBJ1-6; 9 bases fit TRBD1. This CDR3 has 15 amino acids. Germline lookup yields CDR1 SEHNR and CDR2 FQNEAQ (reference sequence). The V and J ends lost 4 bases and 7 bases, in that order; junction bases with no gene match: 5. This chain's CDR3 is CASSWGQGRNSPLHF. The CDR3 DNA reads TGTGCCAGCAGCTGGGGACAGGGCCGGAATTCACCCCTCCACTTT.

This chain joins TRBV5-7 and TRBJ2-7, with a tentative D call TRBD2 (5 bases). TRBV5-7 is flagged as an ORF with uncertain function. CDR3 length equals 18 residues. V lost 0 bases, J lost 0 bases, and 19 bases lay in between. Here the CDR3 DNA reads TGTGCCAGCAGCTTGGCCGGTTGCTCGGTGCGGGTCTCCTACGAGCAGTACTTC. Protein product: CASSLAGCSVRVSYEQYF.

The J gene is TRBJ2-7, the V gene TRBV7-6; possible D gene TRBD1, 5 bases. The length of the CDR3 is 18 residues. Germline V lookup: CDR1 SGHVS, CDR2 FNYEAQ. The germline V and J ends were trimmed by 5 bases and 7 bases, with 30 bases remaining between them. The CDR3 here is CASSLRVSSKGWGGEQYF. Here the CDR3 DNA reads TGTGCCAGCAGCCTGCGCGTCAGCAGTAAAGGATGGGGCGGAGAGCAGTACTTC.

The sample holds one count of this clone. The chain couples TRBV7-2 to TRBJ2-2, with 8 bases aligning to TRBD2. The CDR3 extends over 16 amino acids. Germline values: CDR1 SGHTA, CDR2 FQGNSA. J gave up 5 bases and V 0 bases, and 5 bases lay outside the gene matches. As DNA, the CDR3 is TGTGCCAGCAGCTTAGCCAGCGGGGGCGGGACCGGGGAGCTGTTTTTT. The encoded protein is CASSLASGGGTGELFF.

The V and J genes are TRBV7-2 and TRBJ2-5; 9 nucleotides match TRBD2. Trimming took 3 bases from V and 4 from J; bases not matched to a gene: 0. This CDR3 contains 13 residues. Per germline, CDR1 SGHTA and CDR2 FQGNSA. In DNA form, the CDR3 reads TGTGCCAGCAGCTTTAGCGGGAGAGAGACCCAGTACTTC. Its translation is CASSFSGRETQYF.

CDR3 loop: CASSLGDRHTDTQYF. DNA for the CDR3: TGTGCCAGCAGCTTAGGGGACAGACACACAGATACGCAGTATTTT. V and J are TRBV7-2 and TRBJ2-3; 7 nucleotides line up with TRBD1. The germline V gene has CDR1 SGHTA and CDR2 FQGNSA. The CDR3 is 15 residues long. V gave up 1 base and J gave up 2 bases; unmatched junction bases: 3.

The chain recombines TRBV12-1 with TRBJ2-5; the D call of TRBD1 is as the table states it, not checked on the DNA. TRBV12-1 corresponds to a pseudogene. CDR3 size: 14 residues. Written as DNA, the CDR3 is TGTGCCAGCAGCTGGGGACAGAGAGAAGAGACCCAGTACTTC. Translating it yields CASSWGQREETQYF.

The chain carries TRBV10-3 and TRBJ2-3, with D hard to call. The CDR3 sequence is 16 residues long. Looked up from germline, CDR1 is ENHRY and CDR2 is SYGVKD. Trimming cost V 2 bases and J 2 bases, with 14 bases left between them. The CDR3 nucleotides read TGTGCCATCAGTGAGCCTAGTATTAGTTTCACAGATACGCAGTATTTT. Translation gives CAISEPSISFTDTQYF.

The chain is built from TRBV10-1 and TRBJ1-3, with D unclear. The V and J ends lost 0 bases and 2 bases respectively, with 5 bases between them. The CDR3 has 14 amino acids. Germline-derived CDR1 and CDR2 are WNHNN and SYGVQD (reference sequence). DNA of the CDR3: TGCGCCAGCAGTGAGTCCACAGCTGGAAACACCATATATTTT. This translates into CASSESTAGNTIYF.

The rearrangement uses TRBV3-1 (or the pseudogene TRBV3-2) and TRBJ1-1; D is uncertain. V shed 4 bases and J shed 6 bases, with 15 bases lying between them. Germline loops: CDR1 LGHDT, CDR2 YNNKEL (reference sequence). The CDR3 spans 14 residues. CDR3 sequence reads: CASSLNSGGSEAFF. In DNA form, the CDR3 reads TGTGCCAGCAGCCTGAACAGCGGAGGTTCTGAAGCTTTCTTT.

This clone was seen just once. The chain couples TRBV11-2 to TRBJ1-6, with 9 bases that match TRBD1. In germline, CDR1 is SGHAT, CDR2 FQNNGV. V lost 7 bases and J lost 14; bases outside the gene matches: 6. The CDR3 is 12 amino acids. In DNA form, the CDR3 reads TGTGCCAGCAAGGACAGGGGTTTATCCCTCCACTTT. This translates into CASKDRGLSLHF.

The rearrangement links TRBV3-1 (or the pseudogene TRBV3-2) to TRBJ2-5, with 10 bases lining up with TRBD2. The germline V gene has CDR1 LGHDT and CDR2 YNNKEL (reference sequence). J gave up 1 base and V 1 base, and 9 bases lay outside the gene matches. CDR3 length: 18 residues. CDR3 in amino acids: CASSQGTLAGGSQETQYF. CDR3 DNA: TGTGCCAGCAGCCAAGGAACATTAGCGGGGGGATCCCAAGAGACCCAGTACTTC.

The gene calls are TRBV10-3 and TRBJ2-7; 8 nucleotides agree with TRBD2. CDR1 is ENHRY, CDR2 SYGVKD, per germline. The CDR3 extends over 15 amino acids. The V gene end was trimmed by 2 bases and the J gene end by 2 bases; junction bases not matched to a gene: 5. For the CDR3, the DNA is TGTGCCATCAGTGAGGGGACTAGTCCACCCTACGAGCAGTACTTC. Translated: CAISEGTSPPYEQYF.

The rearrangement links TRBV5-8 to TRBJ1-1; no clear D gene. This CDR3 is 14 amino acids long. The V gene lost 7 bases and the J gene lost 4 bases, with 17 bases spanning the gap. Germline CDR1 reads SGHTS; CDR2 reads YDEGEE. CDR3 bases: TGTGCCAGCGACTCGGGTAATCGGGGCACTGAAGCTTTCTTT. It specifies CASDSGNRGTEAFF.

This chain joins TRBV7-9 and TRBJ2-7, with 9 bases that match TRBD1. CDR3 length equals 15 residues. Losses at the gene ends were 6 bases for V and 2 bases for J; bases not matched to a gene: 8. Germline-derived CDR1 and CDR2 are SEHNR and FQNEAQ (reference sequence). CDR3 amino acids: CASSQTGTGTYEQYF. The DNA of the CDR3 is TGTGCCAGCAGTCAAACCGGGACAGGGACCTACGAGCAGTACTTC.

The V call is TRBV4-3, the J call TRBJ2-7; tentative D call: TRBD2 (5 bases). Germline values: CDR1 LGHNA, CDR2 YSLEER. The length of the CDR3 is 14 residues. V shed 6 bases and J shed 6 bases, with 18 bases lying between them. The CDR3 nucleotides read TGCGCCAGCAGACACGCCGGGAATGTAGGCGAGCAGTACTTC. Protein: CASRHAGNVGEQYF.

V gene TRBV7-9 combines with J gene TRBJ2-5; D is possibly TRBD2 (5 bases). Germline V gene lookup returns CDR1 SEHNR and CDR2 FQNEAQ (reference sequence). V was pared by 3 bases and J by 4 bases, with 9 bases between. CDR3 length: 13 residues. For the CDR3, the DNA is TGTGCCAGCAGCTTTTTAGGGAGAGAGACCCAGTACTTC. Its protein is CASSFLGRETQYF.

This rearrangement joins TRBV5-5 to TRBJ2-7; D is undetermined. The CDR3 runs 13 residues. Trimming left V 4 bases short and J 4 bases short, with 12 bases between. Germline V lookup: CDR1 SGHKS, CDR2 YYEKEE (reference sequence). The CDR3 sequence: CASSDEQLYEQYF. The CDR3 DNA reads as TGTGCCAGCAGCGACGAACAGCTTTACGAGCAGTACTTC.

The V call is TRBV7-9, the J call TRBJ2-5; tentatively, D is TRBD1 (5 bases). This CDR3 region has 14 residues. The V end was cut by 1 base, the J end by 2 bases, with 8 bases between. CDR1 SEHNR and CDR2 FQNEAQ come from the germline V gene (reference sequence). The CDR3: CASSLEGAQETQYF. The CDR3 nucleotides are TGTGCCAGCAGCTTAGAAGGGGCTCAAGAGACCCAGTACTTC.

The chain has TRBV6-6 and TRBJ2-7; TRBD1 agrees at 8 bases. Per germline, CDR1 MNHNY and CDR2 SVGAGI (reference sequence). The CDR3 runs 13 residues. V was pared by 6 bases and J by 5 bases, with 6 bases of the junction left unmatched. The CDR3 DNA reads TGTGCCAGCAGCAAGGACAGGGTCGACGAGCAGTACTTC. This gives the protein CASSKDRVDEQYF.

The V and J genes are TRBV28 and TRBJ2-7; TRBD1 matches at 9 bases. The ends lost 6 bases at V and 7 bases at J; junction bases unmatched: 10. Germline CDR1 is MDHEN and CDR2 is SYDVKM. The length of the CDR3 is 14 residues. For the CDR3, the DNA is TGTGCCAGCAGAAAGACAGGGGGAAGCGGTGAGCAGTACTTC. It specifies CASRKTGGSGEQYF.

The rearrangement links TRBV6-2 or TRBV6-3 to TRBJ2-1; 7 bases line up with TRBD2. CDR3 length: 15 amino acids. Trimming removed 6 bases from V and 2 bases from J; junction bases left unmatched: 7. The germline V gene has CDR1 MNHEY and CDR2 SVGEGT. The CDR3 coding sequence is TGTGCCAGCAGCTTCGGGGGGAAGGCCTACAATGAGCAGTTCTTC. Amino acids: CASSFGGKAYNEQFF.

This sequence joins TRBV7-7 and TRBJ2-2, with 14 bases lining up with TRBD2. The junction had 9 bases not matched to a gene; V was cut back by 2 bases and J by 4 bases. This CDR3 is 19 amino acids long. The germline V gene encodes CDR1 SSHAT and CDR2 FNYEAQ (reference sequence). For the CDR3, the DNA is TGTGCCAGCAGCTTACGGGGCGGACTAGCGGGAGGTAGCACCGGGGAGCTGTTTTTT. Its protein product is CASSLRGGLAGGSTGELFF.

This rearrangement joins TRBV30 to TRBJ2-7, with D perhaps TRBD1 (5 bases). Germline lookup yields CDR1 GTSNPN and CDR2 SVGIG (reference sequence). Trimming shortened V by 3 bases and J by 2 bases, and 5 bases separated the two germline ends. The CDR3 contains 11 residues. The CDR3 DNA follows: TGTGCCTGGAGGACAGCCTACGAGCAGTACTTC. As protein: CAWRTAYEQYF.

The chain combines TRBV14 with TRBJ2-5; D may be TRBD2 (5 bases). Germline V gene data show CDR1 as SGHDN and CDR2 as FVKESK. With 4 bases removed from V and 4 bases from J, the gap between germline ends came to 13 bases. The CDR3 spans 14 residues. CDR3 DNA: TGTGCCAGCAGCCCCCGCCGAGGAGGAGAGACCCAGTACTTC. As protein: CASSPRRGGETQYF.

This clone was observed a single time. This chain uses TRBV28 with TRBJ1-4; 7 nucleotides align to TRBD1. J was trimmed by 14 bases and V by 8 bases; bases with no gene match: 8. The CDR3 length is 11 residues. CDR1 is MDHEN and CDR2 is SYDVKM in the germline V gene. DNA of the CDR3: TGTGCCAGCTTACAGGGACAGTCGCTGTTTTTT. Its protein is CASLQGQSLFF.

This chain connects TRBV28 to TRBJ1-5; TRBD1 aligns across 8 bases. The CDR3 spans 20 residues. From germline, CDR1 is MDHEN and CDR2 SYDVKM. V trimming: 1 base; J trimming: 3 bases; junction bases outside the gene matches: 17. The CDR3 reads CASSLLEPWTGRKYNQPQHF. As DNA, the CDR3 is TGTGCCAGCAGTTTATTGGAACCCTGGACAGGGAGAAAATACAATCAGCCCCAGCATTTT. The full variable domain, completed using reference TRBV28 and TRBJ1-5, is DVKVTQSSRYLVKRTGEKVFLECVQDMDHENMFWYRQDPGLGLRLIYFSYDVKMKEKGDIPEGYSVSREKKERFSLILESASTNQTSMYLCASSLLEPWTGRKYNQPQHFGDGTRLSIL.

This clone has a handful of counts. The V call is TRBV9, the J call TRBJ2-7; TRBD2 is a possible D gene (5 bases). Germline CDR1 SGDLS, CDR2 YYNGEE. The CDR3 length is 14 residues. The germline V and J ends were trimmed by 4 bases and 1 base, with 12 bases remaining between them. CDR3 residues: CASSSGKASYEQYF. Here the CDR3 DNA reads TGTGCCAGCAGCTCCGGGAAGGCTTCCTACGAGCAGTACTTC. Full variable domain (remainder filled in from reference TRBV9 and TRBJ2-7): DSGVTQTPKHLITATGQRVTLRCSPRSGDLSVYWYQQSLDQGLQFLIQYYNGEERAKGNILERFSAQQFPDLHSELNLSSLELGDSALYFCASSSGKASYEQYFGPGTRLTVT.

The chain uses TRBV27 and TRBJ2-7; possibly TRBD2 for D (6 bases). CDR1 is MNHEY, CDR2 SMNVEV, per germline (reference sequence). The CDR3 loop spans 16 amino acids. Trimming took off 0 bases at V and 7 bases at J, with 19 bases between the two ends. The CDR3 loop is CASSLSWEAQLGEQYF. CDR3 nucleotides: TGTGCCAGCAGTTTATCATGGGAGGCTCAACTAGGGGAGCAGTACTTC.